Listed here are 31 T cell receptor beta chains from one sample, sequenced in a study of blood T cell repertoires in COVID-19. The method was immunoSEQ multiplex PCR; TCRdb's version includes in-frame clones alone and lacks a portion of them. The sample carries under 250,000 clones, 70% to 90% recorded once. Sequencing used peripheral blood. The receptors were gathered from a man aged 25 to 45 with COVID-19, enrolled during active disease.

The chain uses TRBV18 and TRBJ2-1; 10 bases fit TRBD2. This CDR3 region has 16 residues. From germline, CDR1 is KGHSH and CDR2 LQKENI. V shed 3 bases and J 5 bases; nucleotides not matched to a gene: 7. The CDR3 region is CASSPVGLAGDNEQFF. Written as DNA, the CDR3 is TGTGCCAGCTCACCGGTTGGGCTAGCGGGAGACAATGAGCAGTTCTTC. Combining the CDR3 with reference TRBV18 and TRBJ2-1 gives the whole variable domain NAGVMQNPRHLVRRRGQEARLRCSPMKGHSHVYWYRQLPEEGLKFMVYLQKENIIDESGMPKERFSAEFPKEGPSILRIQQVVRGDSAAYFCASSPVGLAGDNEQFFGPGTRLTVL.

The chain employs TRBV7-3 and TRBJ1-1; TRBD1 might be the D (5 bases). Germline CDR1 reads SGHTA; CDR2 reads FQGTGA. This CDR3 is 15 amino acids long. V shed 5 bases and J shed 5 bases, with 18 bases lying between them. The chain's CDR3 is CASSHGPSQATEAFF. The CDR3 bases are TGTGCCAGCAGCCACGGTCCGTCACAGGCGACTGAAGCTTTCTTT.

The CDR3 sequence: CASSESGTGGFREAFF. CDR3 DNA: TGTGCCAGCAGCGAAAGCGGGACAGGGGGGTTCCGTGAAGCTTTCTTT. This chain connects TRBV7-9 to TRBJ1-1; 11 nucleotides agree with TRBD1. The germline gives CDR1 SEHNR, CDR2 FQNEAQ (reference sequence). The V and J ends lost 5 bases and 7 bases, in that order; junction bases with no gene match: 12. CDR3 length equals 16 residues.

In DNA form, the CDR3 reads TGTGCCAGCTCCCGGCGGCTAGCCAAAAACATTCAGTACTTC. The encoded protein is CASSRRLAKNIQYF. V gene TRBV28 combines with J gene TRBJ2-4; D not certain. Germline CDR1 is MDHEN and CDR2 is SYDVKM. The CDR3 extends over 14 amino acids. V lost 8 bases to trimming and J lost 0 bases, with 11 bases between them.

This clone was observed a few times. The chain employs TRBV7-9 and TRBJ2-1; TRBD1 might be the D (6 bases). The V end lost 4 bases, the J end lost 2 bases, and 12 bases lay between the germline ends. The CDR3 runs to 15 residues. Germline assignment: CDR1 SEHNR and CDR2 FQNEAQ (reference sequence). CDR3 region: CASSSTGGTYNEQFF. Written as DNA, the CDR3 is TGTGCCAGCAGCTCGACAGGAGGCACCTACAATGAGCAGTTCTTC.

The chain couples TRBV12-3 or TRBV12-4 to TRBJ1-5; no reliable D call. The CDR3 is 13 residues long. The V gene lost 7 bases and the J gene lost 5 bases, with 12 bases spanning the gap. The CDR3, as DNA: TGTGCCAGCAATACCGACACTCATCAGCCCCAGCATTTT. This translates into CASNTDTHQPQHF.

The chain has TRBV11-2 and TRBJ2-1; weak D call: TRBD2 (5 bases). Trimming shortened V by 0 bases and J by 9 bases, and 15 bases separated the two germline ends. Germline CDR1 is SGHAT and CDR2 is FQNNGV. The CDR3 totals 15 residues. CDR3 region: CASSLEFLRVSEQFF. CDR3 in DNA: TGTGCCAGCAGCTTAGAGTTTCTGCGGGTAAGTGAGCAGTTCTTC. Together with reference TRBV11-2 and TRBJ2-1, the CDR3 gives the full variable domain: EAGVAQSPRYKIIEKRQSVAFWCNPISGHATLYWYQQILGQGPKLLIQFQNNGVVDDSQLPKDRFSAERLKGVDSTLKIQPAKLEDSAVYLCASSLEFLRVSEQFFGPGTRLTVL.

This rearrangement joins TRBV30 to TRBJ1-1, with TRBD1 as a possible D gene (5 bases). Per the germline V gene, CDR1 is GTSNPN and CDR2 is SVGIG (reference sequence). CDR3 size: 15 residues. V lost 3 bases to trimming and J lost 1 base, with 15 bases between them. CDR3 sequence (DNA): TGTGCCTGGAGCGGCTTAGGGGAGGCGAACACTGAAGCTTTCTTT. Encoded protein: CAWSGLGEANTEAFF.

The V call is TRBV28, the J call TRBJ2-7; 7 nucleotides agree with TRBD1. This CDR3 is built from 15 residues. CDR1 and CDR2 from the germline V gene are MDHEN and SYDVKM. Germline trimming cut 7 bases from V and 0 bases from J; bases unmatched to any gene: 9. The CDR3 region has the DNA TGTGCCAGCACCTTGAGGTGGGACAGCTCCTACGAGCAGTACTTC. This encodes CASTLRWDSSYEQYF.

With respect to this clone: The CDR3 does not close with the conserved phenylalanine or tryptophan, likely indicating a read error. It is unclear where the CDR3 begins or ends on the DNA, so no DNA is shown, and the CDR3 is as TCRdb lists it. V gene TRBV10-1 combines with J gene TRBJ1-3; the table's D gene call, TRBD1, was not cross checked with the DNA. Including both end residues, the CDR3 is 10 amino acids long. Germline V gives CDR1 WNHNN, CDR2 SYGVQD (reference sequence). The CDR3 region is CAAADRTGFR.

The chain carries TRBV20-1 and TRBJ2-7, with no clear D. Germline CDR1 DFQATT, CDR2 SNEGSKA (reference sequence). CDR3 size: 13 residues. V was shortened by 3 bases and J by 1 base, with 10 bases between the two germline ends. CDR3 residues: CSASAGESYEQYF. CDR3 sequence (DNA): TGCAGTGCTAGTGCCGGAGAGTCCTACGAGCAGTACTTC.

The CDR3 DNA follows: TGTGCCAGCAGTGACATACTAAACACCCGGGACAGGTTCAGGCAGTACTTC. As protein: CASSDILNTRDRFRQYF. The rearrangement uses TRBV25-1 and TRBJ2-7, with 8 bases matching TRBD1. The CDR3 runs 17 residues. After removal of 3 bases from V and 9 bases from J, the junction contained 19 bases not matched to a gene. Germline V CDR1 and CDR2: MGHDK, SYGVNS.

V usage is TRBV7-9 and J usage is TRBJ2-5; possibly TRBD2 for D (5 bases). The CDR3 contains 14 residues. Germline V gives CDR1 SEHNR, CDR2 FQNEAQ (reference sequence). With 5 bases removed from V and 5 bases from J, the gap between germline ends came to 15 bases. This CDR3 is CASSEGSSWETQYF. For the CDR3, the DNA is TGTGCCAGCAGCGAGGGATCAAGTTGGGAGACCCAGTACTTC.

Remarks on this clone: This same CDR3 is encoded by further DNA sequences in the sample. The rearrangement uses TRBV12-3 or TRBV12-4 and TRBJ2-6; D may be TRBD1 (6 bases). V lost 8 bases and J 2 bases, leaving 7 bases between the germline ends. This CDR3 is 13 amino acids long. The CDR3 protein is CASRQAGANVLTF. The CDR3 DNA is TGTGCCAGCCGACAGGCTGGGGCCAACGTCCTGACTTTC.

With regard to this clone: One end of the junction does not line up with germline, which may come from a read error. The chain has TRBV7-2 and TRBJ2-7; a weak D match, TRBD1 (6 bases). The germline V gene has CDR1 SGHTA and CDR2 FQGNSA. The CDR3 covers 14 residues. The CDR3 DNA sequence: TGTGCCAGCAGCTGGAACAGGGAGTCCTACGGGCAGTACTTC. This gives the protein CASSWNRESYGQYF.

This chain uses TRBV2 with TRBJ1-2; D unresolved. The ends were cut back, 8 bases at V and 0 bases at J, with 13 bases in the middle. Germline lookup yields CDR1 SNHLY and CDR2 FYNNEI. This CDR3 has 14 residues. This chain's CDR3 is CASFGRQPNYGYTF. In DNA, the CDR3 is TGTGCCAGCTTCGGGAGACAACCTAACTATGGCTACACCTTC.

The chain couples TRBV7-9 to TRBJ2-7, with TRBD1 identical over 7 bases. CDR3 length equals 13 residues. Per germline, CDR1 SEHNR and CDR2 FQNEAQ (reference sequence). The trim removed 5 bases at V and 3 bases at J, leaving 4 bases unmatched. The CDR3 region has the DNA TGTGCCAGCAGCCGGGGACAGAACTACGAGCAGTACTTC. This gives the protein CASSRGQNYEQYF.

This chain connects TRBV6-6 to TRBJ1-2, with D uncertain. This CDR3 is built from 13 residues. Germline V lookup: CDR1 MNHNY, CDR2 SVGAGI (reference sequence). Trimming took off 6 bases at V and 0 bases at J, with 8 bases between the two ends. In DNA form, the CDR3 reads TGTGCCAGCAGCCACGGTCCTAACTATGGCTACACCTTC. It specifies CASSHGPNYGYTF.

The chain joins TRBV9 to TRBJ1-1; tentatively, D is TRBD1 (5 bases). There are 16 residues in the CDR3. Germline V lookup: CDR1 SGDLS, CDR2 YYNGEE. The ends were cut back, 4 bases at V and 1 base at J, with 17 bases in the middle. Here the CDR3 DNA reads TGTGCCAGCAGCTTCAACCTGGGTGACAGGAACACTGAAGCTTTCTTT. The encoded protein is CASSFNLGDRNTEAFF.

The CDR3 bases are TGTGCCAGTAGATGGGGACAGGAGAACACTGAAGCTTTCTTT. This encodes CASRWGQENTEAFF. V is TRBV19 and J is TRBJ1-1; 8 bases are a match to TRBD1. J was trimmed by 1 base and V by 6 bases; bases with no gene match: 4. CDR1 is LNHDA and CDR2 is SQIVND in the germline V gene (reference sequence). The CDR3 contains 14 residues.

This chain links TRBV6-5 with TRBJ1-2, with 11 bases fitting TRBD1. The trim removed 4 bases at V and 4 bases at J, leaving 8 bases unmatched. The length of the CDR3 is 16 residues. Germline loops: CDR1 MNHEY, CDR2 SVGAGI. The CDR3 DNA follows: TGTGCCAGCAGTTCAGAGGGACAGGGGGGAGTCTATGGCTACACCTTC. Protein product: CASSSEGQGGVYGYTF.

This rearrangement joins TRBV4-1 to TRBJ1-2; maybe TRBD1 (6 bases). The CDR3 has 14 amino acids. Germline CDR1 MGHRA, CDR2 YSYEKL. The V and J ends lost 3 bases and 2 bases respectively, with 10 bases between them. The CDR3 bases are TGCGCCAGCAGCCAGACCGGACAGAACTATGGCTACACCTTC. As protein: CASSQTGQNYGYTF.

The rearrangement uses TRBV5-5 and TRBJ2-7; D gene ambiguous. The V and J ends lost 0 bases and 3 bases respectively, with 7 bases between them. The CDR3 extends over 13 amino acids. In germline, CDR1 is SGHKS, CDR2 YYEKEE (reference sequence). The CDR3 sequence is CASSLELHYEQYF. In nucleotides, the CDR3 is TGTGCCAGCAGCTTGGAACTCCACTACGAGCAGTACTTC.

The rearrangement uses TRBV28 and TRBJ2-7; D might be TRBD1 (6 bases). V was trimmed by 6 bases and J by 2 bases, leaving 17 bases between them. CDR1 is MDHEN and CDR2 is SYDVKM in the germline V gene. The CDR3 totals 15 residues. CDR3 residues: CASSPGAQLTYEQYF. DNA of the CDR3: TGTGCCAGCAGCCCAGGGGCACAATTAACCTACGAGCAGTACTTC.

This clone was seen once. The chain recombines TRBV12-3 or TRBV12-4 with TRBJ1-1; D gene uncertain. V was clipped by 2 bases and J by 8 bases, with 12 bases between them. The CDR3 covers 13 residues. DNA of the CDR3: TGTGCCAGCAGTTTAACGGGGTCAACGGAAGCTTTCTTT. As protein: CASSLTGSTEAFF.

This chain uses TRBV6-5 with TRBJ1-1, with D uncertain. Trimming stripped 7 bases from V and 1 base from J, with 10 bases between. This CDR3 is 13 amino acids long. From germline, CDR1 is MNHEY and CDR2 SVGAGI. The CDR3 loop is CASTLDGNTEAFF. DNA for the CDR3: TGTGCCAGCACCCTAGACGGGAACACTGAAGCTTTCTTT.

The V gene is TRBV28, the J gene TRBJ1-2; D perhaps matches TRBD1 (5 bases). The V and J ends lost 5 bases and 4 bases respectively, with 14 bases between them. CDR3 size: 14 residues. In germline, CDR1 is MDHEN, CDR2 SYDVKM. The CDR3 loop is CASSPAGFTYGYTF. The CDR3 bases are TGTGCCAGCAGTCCTGCAGGGTTCACCTATGGCTACACCTTC.

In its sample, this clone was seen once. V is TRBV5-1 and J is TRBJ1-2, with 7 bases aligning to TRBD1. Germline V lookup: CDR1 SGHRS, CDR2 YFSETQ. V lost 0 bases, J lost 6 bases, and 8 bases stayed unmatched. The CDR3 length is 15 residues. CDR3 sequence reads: CASSLGTQGMDGYTF. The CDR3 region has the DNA TGCGCCAGCAGCTTGGGTACACAGGGGATGGATGGCTACACCTTC.

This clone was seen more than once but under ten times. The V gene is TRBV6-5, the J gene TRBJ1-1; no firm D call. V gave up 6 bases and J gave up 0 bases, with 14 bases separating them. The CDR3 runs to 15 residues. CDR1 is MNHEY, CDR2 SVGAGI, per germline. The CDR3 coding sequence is TGTGCCAGCAGACCCGTCGGCGGGCTGAACACTGAAGCTTTCTTT. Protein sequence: CASRPVGGLNTEAFF.

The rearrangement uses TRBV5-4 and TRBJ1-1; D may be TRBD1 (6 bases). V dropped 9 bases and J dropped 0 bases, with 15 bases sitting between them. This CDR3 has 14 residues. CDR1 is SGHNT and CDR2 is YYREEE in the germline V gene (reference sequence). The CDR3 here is CATTIQGMNTEAFF. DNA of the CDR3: TGTGCCACCACCATCCAGGGGATGAACACTGAAGCTTTCTTT.

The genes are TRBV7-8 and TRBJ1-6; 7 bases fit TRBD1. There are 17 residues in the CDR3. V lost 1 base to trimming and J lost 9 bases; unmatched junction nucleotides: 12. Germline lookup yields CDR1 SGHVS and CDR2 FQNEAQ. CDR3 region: CASSLVPDRTSGSPLHF. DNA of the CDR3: TGTGCCAGCAGCTTAGTCCCGGACAGGACTTCGGGTTCACCCCTCCACTTT. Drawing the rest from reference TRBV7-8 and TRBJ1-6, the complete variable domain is GAGVSQSPRYKVAKRGQDVALRCDPISGHVSLFWYQQALGQGPEFLTYFQNEAQLDKSGLPSDRFFAERPEGSVSTLKIQRTQQEDSAVYLCASSLVPDRTSGSPLHFGNGTRLTVT.